This TCR beta chain was retrieved from a study of T cell responses to AZD1222 COVID-19 vaccine. The study, taken as a whole, reports: White British ancestry dominated among donors, who included more females, and clonal diversity was possibly underestimated. There were repertoire samples only from the period after the peak T cell response. Among vaccine-associated CD4 TCRs, coverage spanned spike, with dominance at 160-218 and 743-854.

Germline lookup yields CDR1 MGHRA and CDR2 YSYEKL. J lost 4 bases, V lost 3 bases, and 4 bases had no gene match. The CDR3 length is 15 residues. A word on this clone: Antigen specificity is unknown.

Measured with immunoSEQ multiplex PCR; TCRdb has only the in-frame clones, and not every one. The repertoire has about 100,000 clones, 87% of them found once; the top ten carry about 5%. This chain links TRBV4-1 with TRBJ1-2; 11 bases are shared with TRBD1. This TCR derives from an adult who received the AZD1222 COVID-19 vaccine. The sample consisted of peripheral blood, taken 28 days after the second AZD1222 dose. CDR3 amino acids: CASSQGTGGTYGYTF. The CDR3 region has the DNA TGCGCCAGCAGCCAGGGGACAGGGGGGACCTATGGCTACACCTTC.